Each of the 25 T cell receptor beta chains below was sequenced from the same sample in a study of T cell clonality in common variable immunodeficiency. Sequencing used immunoSEQ multiplex PCR; TCRdb keeps in-frame clones, though not all of them. This sample carries around 34,000 clones, none of them present only once. Sequencing input: peripheral blood mononuclear cells. The receptors come from a person aged 18 to 75 in good health.

This clone was observed many times. The read ends 3 residues shy of where the CDR3 ends; the end is completed using the germline J gene. The chain joins TRBV5-5 to TRBJ2-7; TRBD2 agrees at 10 bases. Trimming cost V 3 bases and J 5 bases; bases outside gene matches: 8. Germline-derived CDR1 and CDR2 are SGHKS and YYEKEE (reference sequence). The CDR3 contains 15 residues. CDR3 DNA (partial): TGTGCCAGCAGCTCCCAGCTAGCGGGAGTACACGAG. It translates to CASSSQLAGVHE. The whole CDR3 reads CASSSQLAGVHEQYF.

This clone appeared many times. The read ends 3 residues before the CDR3 terminus; that terminus is restored from the germline J gene. This sequence joins TRBV28 and TRBJ2-1; 8 bases are a match to TRBD2. V was pared by 3 bases and J by 6 bases, with 7 bases of the junction left unmatched. Germline lookup yields CDR1 MDHEN and CDR2 SYDVKM. The length of the CDR3 is 15 residues. Incomplete CDR3 DNA: TGTGCCAGCAGTTTTGGAATAGCGGGAAGCAATGAG. It codes for CASSFGIAGSNE. The CDR3 in its entirety is CASSFGIAGSNEQFF.

This clone was recorded at least ten times. Read sequence stops 3 residues before the CDR3 end, and the germline J gene provides the missing end. The V gene is TRBV4-1, the J gene TRBJ1-1, with D tentatively TRBD1 (6 bases). The CDR3 has 16 residues. In germline, CDR1 is MGHRA, CDR2 YSYEKL. V was clipped by 3 bases and J by 1 base, with 15 bases between them. The CDR3 protein is CASSHAPGHTNTEAFF. The sequenced CDR3 bases are TGCGCCAGCAGCCATGCGCCGGGACACACGAACACTGAA.

This clone showed up many times. The read gets to within 3 residues of the CDR3 end, and the germline J gene fills in the rest. This chain links TRBV18 with TRBJ2-1, with TRBD2 matching over 14 bases. The CDR3 sequence is 16 residues long. Per the germline V gene, CDR1 is KGHSH and CDR2 is LQKENI. The J segment lost 9 bases and the V segment lost 5 bases, leaving 9 bases of the junction unmatched. The CDR3 sequence: CASSSAGLAGGGEQFF. Incomplete CDR3 DNA: TGTGCCAGCTCAAGCGCAGGACTAGCGGGAGGAGGTGAG.

This clone was counted ten times or more. The read halts 3 residues ahead of the CDR3 end, with the missing end drawn from the germline J gene. The V and J genes are TRBV20-1 and TRBJ2-7; the D gene is possibly TRBD1 (6 bases). Germline loops: CDR1 DFQATT, CDR2 SNEGSKA (reference sequence). This CDR3 comprises 11 residues. Trimming removed 6 bases from V and 4 bases from J, with 10 bases in between. CDR3 sequence reads: CSAVTGYEQYF. The sequenced part of the CDR3 DNA is TGCAGTGCAGTTACAGGGTACGAG.

Comments on this clone: Additional DNA sequences in this sample encode the identical CDR3. The part of the CDR3 DNA that was read is TGTGCCAGCAGCTTGGGCAGCGGGGAGGGGAATGAG. Translated: CASSLGSGEGNE. The full CDR3 reads CASSLGSGEGNEQFF. The chain has TRBV5-4 and TRBJ2-1; 7 positions agree with TRBD2. The CDR3 is cut off 3 residues early in the read; its end comes from the germline J gene. The CDR3 sequence is 15 residues long. Germline V gives CDR1 SGHNT, CDR2 YYREEE (reference sequence). The trim removed 0 bases at V and 7 bases at J, leaving 7 bases unmatched. Full variable domain (missing parts from reference TRBV5-4 and TRBJ2-1): ETGVTQSPTHLIKTRGQQVTLRCSSQSGHNTVSWYQQALGQGPQFIFQYYREEENGRGNFPPRFSGLQFPNYSSELNVNALELDDSALYLCASSLGSGEGNEQFFGPGTRLTVL.

This clone was counted a few times. Sequencing ends 3 residues short of the CDR3 end; the germline J gene provides the rest. J is TRBJ2-7 and V is TRBV7-9; TRBD1 matches 10 bases. The trim removed 5 bases at V and 3 bases at J, leaving 4 bases unmatched. Germline V gene lookup returns CDR1 SEHNR and CDR2 FQNEAQ (reference sequence). The CDR3 loop spans 14 amino acids. The CDR3 here is CASSPDRGVYEQYF. The sequenced part of the CDR3 DNA is TGTGCCAGCAGCCCGGACAGGGGGGTCTACGAG.

This clone showed up many times. The sequence runs out 3 residues before the end of the CDR3; the remainder is reconstructed from the germline J gene. The chain carries TRBV12-5 and TRBJ2-7; no reliable D call. Trimming stripped 0 bases from V and 1 base from J, with 10 bases between. The CDR3 has 15 amino acids. Germline V lookup: CDR1 LGHNT, CDR2 FRNRAP. The CDR3 reads CASGLVMSTSYEQYF. The sequenced part of the CDR3 DNA is TGTGCTAGTGGTTTGGTAATGAGTACTTCCTACGAG.

The sample holds a few counts of this clone. The sequence runs out 3 residues before the end of the CDR3; the remainder is reconstructed from the germline J gene. The chain combines TRBV20-1 with TRBJ2-5, with 7 positions matching TRBD2. This CDR3 has 15 amino acids. Germline V gene data show CDR1 as DFQATT and CDR2 as SNEGSKA (reference sequence). Losses at the gene ends were 2 bases for V and 4 bases for J; bases not matched to a gene: 10. CDR3 protein: CSARLAGERRETQYF. The CDR3 bases that were read are TGCAGTGCTAGACTCGCGGGAGAGCGTAGAGAGACC.

This clone was recorded at least ten times. Sequencing ends 3 residues short of the CDR3 end; the germline J gene provides the rest. The chain has TRBV30 and TRBJ2-4; D remains ambiguous. This CDR3 contains 12 residues. Germline CDR1 GTSNPN, CDR2 SVGIG (reference sequence). CDR3 bases read: TGTGCCTGGAGTGTACTTGAAGCGTTT. Amino acids: CAWSVLEAF. Given in full, the CDR3 is CAWSVLEAFQYF.

This clone was detected ten times or more. The CDR3 end lies 3 residues beyond the end of the read and is filled in from the germline J gene. This chain links TRBV14 with TRBJ1-2, with D maybe TRBD1 (5 bases). Trimming stripped 2 bases from V and 6 bases from J, with 10 bases between. The CDR3 is 13 amino acids. From germline, CDR1 is SGHDN and CDR2 FVKESK. Incomplete CDR3 DNA: TGTGCCAGCAGCCAATTTGTAGGGGATGGC. Translating it yields CASSQFVGDG. The full CDR3 is CASSQFVGDGYTF.

In its sample, this clone was seen many times. The read ends 3 residues shy of where the CDR3 ends; the end is completed using the germline J gene. The V gene is TRBV19, the J gene TRBJ2-7; 10 bases map to TRBD2. V shed 5 bases and J 2 bases; nucleotides not matched to a gene: 6. Germline CDR1 and CDR2: LNHDA and SQIVND (reference sequence). The CDR3 length is 15 residues. CDR3 DNA, as far as it was read: TGTGCCAGTAGTCCATGGACTAGCGGAGCCTACGAG. Translating gives CASSPWTSGAYE. The full CDR3 is CASSPWTSGAYEQYF.

Many counts were recorded for this clone. The read terminates 3 residues ahead of where the CDR3 ends, so the germline J gene completes it. The chain is built from TRBV19 and TRBJ2-1, with TRBD2 as a possible D gene (6 bases). CDR3 length equals 14 residues. Germline lookup yields CDR1 LNHDA and CDR2 SQIVND (reference sequence). Trimming left V 1 base short and J 6 bases short, with 10 bases between. CDR3 region: CASSIGGDLNEQFF. The part of the CDR3 DNA that was read is TGTGCCAGTAGTATAGGCGGGGACCTCAATGAG.

This clone was found many times. The read ends 3 residues early relative to the CDR3; the germline J gene fills the gap. The chain uses TRBV20-1 and TRBJ1-4, with 7 bases matching TRBD1. Germline lookup yields CDR1 DFQATT and CDR2 SNEGSKA (reference sequence). V lost 3 bases and J lost 8; bases outside the gene matches: 6. The CDR3 extends over 13 amino acids. CDR3 loop: CSASSGGREKLFF. The covered CDR3 bases are TGCAGTGCTAGTTCAGGGGGTAGGGAAAAA.

In its sample, this clone was seen a few times. The read finishes 3 residues shy of the CDR3 end, and the germline J gene is used to complete it. The J gene is TRBJ2-7, the V gene TRBV6-1, with a possible D match to TRBD1 (6 bases). This CDR3 is 15 amino acids long. Trimming removed 0 bases at V and 5 bases at J, with 14 bases between. Germline CDR1 and CDR2: MNHNS and SASEGT. CDR3 bases read: TGTGCCAGCAGTGAAGCTGGGGCAGGGGCGAACGAG. It encodes CASSEAGAGANE. The CDR3 in its entirety is CASSEAGAGANEQYF.

Ten or more counts support this clone. The missing CDR3 end, 3 residues past where the read stops, is filled in from the germline J gene. The rearrangement joins TRBV20-1 to TRBJ1-1; TRBD1 matches at 8 bases. The CDR3 length is 12 residues. Germline CDR1 is DFQATT and CDR2 is SNEGSKA (reference sequence). Trimming took 6 bases from V and 3 from J; bases not matched to a gene: 3. CDR3 bases read: TGCAGTGCGTCACAGGGGGACACTGAA. Protein sequence: CSASQGDTE. The complete CDR3 reads CSASQGDTEAFF.

In this sample, this clone turned up many times. The read halts 3 residues ahead of the CDR3 end, with the missing end drawn from the germline J gene. The chain has TRBV20-1 and TRBJ2-1, with TRBD2 identical over 13 bases. This CDR3 contains 16 residues. The J segment lost 4 bases and the V segment lost 0 bases, leaving 3 bases of the junction unmatched. In germline, CDR1 is DFQATT, CDR2 SNEGSKA (reference sequence). Here the CDR3 reads CSARDGLAGEYNEQFF. Partial CDR3 DNA: TGCAGTGCTAGAGATGGACTAGCGGGAGAATACAATGAG.

This clone was recorded many times. The read finishes 3 residues shy of the CDR3 end, and the germline J gene is used to complete it. This chain uses TRBV6-1 with TRBJ2-1; 9 nucleotides agree with TRBD2. Germline CDR1 reads MNHNS; CDR2 reads SASEGT. The CDR3 runs 15 residues. The V segment lost 2 bases and the J segment 7 bases; nucleotides outside the gene matches: 6. The CDR3 bases that were read are TGTGCCAGCAGTGAAATGTCTAGCGGGATTAATGAG. Translating it yields CASSEMSSGINE. The entire CDR3 reads CASSEMSSGINEQFF.

At least ten counts were recorded for this clone. The observed sequence ends 3 residues before the CDR3 terminus, with the missing tail filled in from the germline J gene. The J gene is TRBJ2-5, the V gene TRBV11-2; D gene uncertain. CDR3 length equals 11 residues. V was pared by 3 bases and J by 3 bases, with 2 bases between. Germline CDR1 is SGHAT and CDR2 is FQNNGV. CDR3 amino acids: CASSFEETQYF. CDR3 bases read: TGTGCCAGCAGCTTCGAAGAGACC.

This clone was found many times. The CDR3 extends 3 residues past the end of the read, so its final part is completed from the germline J gene. This chain connects TRBV11-2 to TRBJ2-1; tentatively, D is TRBD2 (6 bases). V lost 0 bases and J 1 base, leaving 7 bases between the germline ends. The CDR3 sequence is 15 residues long. Looked up from germline, CDR1 is SGHAT and CDR2 is FQNNGV. Here the CDR3 reads CASSLDGGSYNEQFF. CDR3 bases read: TGTGCCAGCAGCTTAGACGGAGGGTCCTACAATGAG.

This clone was picked up many times. With the read ending 3 residues before the CDR3 end, the germline J gene is used to fill in that end. The chain joins TRBV20-1 to TRBJ2-1, with 7 bases lining up with TRBD1. The CDR3 has 18 residues. CDR1 and CDR2 (germline): DFQATT, SNEGSKA (reference sequence). The V and J ends lost 1 base and 4 bases, in that order; junction bases with no gene match: 16. Partial CDR3 DNA: TGCAGTGCTAGAGGGACAGTGAGGGGGCTAGCCCTATACAATGAG. This codes for CSARGTVRGLALYNE. The full CDR3 protein is CSARGTVRGLALYNEQFF.

There are many counts of this clone. Read sequence stops 3 residues before the CDR3 end, and the germline J gene provides the missing end. Additional DNA sequences in this sample encode the identical CDR3. V is TRBV30 and J is TRBJ1-2; 8 bases line up with TRBD1. The CDR3 sequence is 12 residues long. The germline V gene has CDR1 GTSNPN and CDR2 SVGIG (reference sequence). V was clipped by 2 bases and J by 5 bases; unmatched bases: 1. CDR3 sequence reads: CAWSRQGYGYTF. The covered CDR3 bases are TGTGCCTGGAGTAGACAGGGGTATGGC.

This clone was counted ten times or more. The read ends 3 residues shy of where the CDR3 ends; the end is completed using the germline J gene. The chain joins TRBV13 to TRBJ1-1, with D perhaps matching TRBD1 (5 bases). The CDR3 is made up of 13 amino acids. V lost 5 bases, J lost 4 bases, and 11 bases lay in between. Per the germline V gene, CDR1 is PRHDT and CDR2 is FYEKMQ (reference sequence). This CDR3 reads CASSVVRGTEAFF. The part of the CDR3 DNA that was read is TGTGCCAGCAGCGTCGTGAGGGGCACTGAA.

This clone showed up many times. The CDR3 goes on 3 residues after the read ends, and that part is filled in from the germline J gene. Other DNA variants within this sample encode the same CDR3. J is TRBJ1-3 and V is TRBV10-1; D gene unclear. V lost 3 bases and J 0 bases, leaving 6 bases between the germline ends. CDR1 and CDR2 from the germline V gene are WNHNN and SYGVQD (reference sequence). The length of the CDR3 is 14 residues. CDR3 in amino acids: CASSDPGSGNTIYF. Incomplete CDR3 DNA: TGCGCCAGCAGTGACCCAGGCTCTGGAAACACC.

This clone has ten or more counts. The missing CDR3 end, 3 residues past where the read stops, is filled in from the germline J gene. The chain joins TRBV6-4 to TRBJ2-1; 11 nucleotides agree with TRBD2. J lost 5 bases, V lost 7 bases, and 7 bases had no gene match. The CDR3 length is 15 residues. Germline CDR1 and CDR2: MRHNA and SNTAGT. The sequenced CDR3 bases are TGTGCCAGCACCCGACTAGCGGGAACACACAATGAG. Its protein product is CASTRLAGTHNE. The full CDR3 sequence reads CASTRLAGTHNEQFF.